The 10 T cell receptor beta chains in this list originate from one sample, sequenced in a study of cytomegalovirus exposure and HLA in healthy donors. Primers: 60 Vbeta forward and 13 Jbeta reverse. Sequencing was performed with immunoSEQ multiplex PCR; in TCRdb, only in-frame clones are kept and a portion is missing. The data contain about 160,000 clones, approximately 72% of them singletons. Input material: PBMCs. These receptor sequences come from a female donor in good health and CMV-seronegative.

The V gene is TRBV2, the J gene TRBJ2-3, with a weak D call TRBD2 (5 bases). Trimming took 4 bases from V and 4 from J, leaving 15 bases between them. Germline lookup yields CDR1 SNHLY and CDR2 FYNNEI. CDR3 length equals 15 residues. CDR3 coding DNA: TGTGCCAGCAGTGCTGGTCTAGCTGTCGCAGATACGCAGTATTTT. Protein sequence: CASSAGLAVADTQYF.

The chain links TRBV7-8 to TRBJ1-5, with D possibly being TRBD1 (6 bases). Per germline, CDR1 SGHVS and CDR2 FQNEAQ. V lost 3 bases to trimming and J lost 1 base, with 10 bases between them. The CDR3 length is 15 residues. In DNA, the CDR3 is TGTGCCAGCAGCTTCCAAACAGGGAGCAATCAGCCCCAGCATTTT. This sequence encodes CASSFQTGSNQPQHF.

The chain carries TRBV5-4 and TRBJ1-1; D ambiguous. This CDR3 is 13 amino acids long. V lost 1 base, J lost 7 bases, and 11 bases lay in between. Looked up from germline, CDR1 is SGHNT and CDR2 is YYREEE (reference sequence). The CDR3: CASSLRLTDEAFF. The CDR3 bases are TGTGCCAGCAGCTTGCGACTGACTGATGAAGCTTTCTTT.

V gene TRBV11-1 combines with J gene TRBJ1-1, with unresolved D. With 4 bases removed from V and 1 base from J, the gap between germline ends came to 7 bases. Germline V gene sequence: CDR1 SGHAT, CDR2 FQDESV (reference sequence). The CDR3 covers 13 residues. CDR3 in DNA: TGTGCCAGCAGCTCCTACTCGAACACTGAAGCTTTCTTT. Its translation: CASSSYSNTEAFF.

This clone was detected a few times. This chain joins TRBV18 and TRBJ1-1; D uncertain. V was clipped by 3 bases and J by 8 bases, with 7 bases between them. Germline CDR1 and CDR2: KGHSH and LQKENI. This CDR3 spans 11 amino acids. The CDR3 DNA reads TGTGCCAGCTCACCGGGCAGGGAAGCTTTCTTT. Protein: CASSPGREAFF.

The chain is built from TRBV10-1 and TRBJ2-4, with 10 bases matching TRBD1. This CDR3 is 15 amino acids long. The V gene's germline CDR1 is WNHNN and CDR2 SYGVQD (reference sequence). V gave up 7 bases and J gave up 1 base; unmatched junction bases: 4. The CDR3 DNA follows: TGCGCCAGCACCGGGACAGGGGTGGCCAAAAACATTCAGTACTTC. Translating it yields CASTGTGVAKNIQYF.

This clone was observed a single time. The rearrangement links TRBV18 to TRBJ1-2; the D gene is possibly TRBD1 (6 bases). The germline V gene has CDR1 KGHSH and CDR2 LQKENI. Trimming cost V 1 base and J 1 base, with 13 bases left between them. This CDR3 spans 16 amino acids. The CDR3, as DNA: TGTGCCAGCTCACCACGAGAGGGACAAAATAACTATGGCTACACCTTC. Translating gives CASSPREGQNNYGYTF.

The V call is TRBV7-9, the J call TRBJ1-3; TRBD1 matches at 7 bases. The CDR3 consists of 14 residues. CDR1 and CDR2 (germline): SEHNR, FQNEAQ (reference sequence). Trimming removed 5 bases from V and 0 bases from J; junction bases left unmatched: 1. The CDR3 DNA reads as TGTGCCAGCAGCCCAGGGGGCTCTGGAAACACCATATATTTT. This codes for CASSPGGSGNTIYF.

The genes are TRBV27 and TRBJ1-1; TRBD1 might be the D (5 bases). CDR1 and CDR2 (germline): MNHEY, SMNVEV (reference sequence). Trimming removed 2 bases at V and 10 bases at J, with 11 bases between. This CDR3 contains 12 residues. The chain's CDR3 is CASSLSRGRAFF. For the CDR3, the DNA is TGTGCCAGCAGTTTAAGTAGGGGTAGAGCTTTCTTT.

The V call is TRBV27, the J call TRBJ2-3, with 7 bases that match TRBD1. Germline CDR1 is MNHEY and CDR2 is SMNVEV (reference sequence). V was clipped by 6 bases and J by 0 bases; unmatched bases: 0. The length of the CDR3 is 13 residues. CDR3 nucleotides: TGTGCCAGCAGGACAGGGAGCACAGATACGCAGTATTTT. Translation: CASRTGSTDTQYF.